These T cell receptor beta chains were read from a single sample in a study of cytomegalovirus exposure and HLA in healthy donors. Measured with immunoSEQ multiplex PCR; TCRdb has only the in-frame clones, and not every one. The sample holds 95,000 to 100,000 clones; roughly 70% are singletons and the top ten take less than 11%. The sample consisted of PBMCs. The receptors stem from a man over 45 in good health and CMV-seronegative. CDR3s include the opening cysteine and the closing phenylalanine or tryptophan. For some rows the clone size is stated as once, few or many, or as a class when expanded; others skip it.

few,TRBJ2-6,TRBV6-1,CAAKLPSGANVLTF
.,TRBJ2-2,TRBV27,CASSLWQNTGELFF
.,TRBJ1-6,TRBV5-1,CASSSEGGVLSPLHF
.,TRBJ2-3,TRBV29-1,CSVEVVGGGGDTQYF
.,TRBJ1-4,TRBV2,CASGELAATNEKLFF
.,TRBJ2-5,TRBV5-1,CASSYGLAGVGGETQYF
.,TRBJ1-2,TRBV5-6,CASSLVGTGDWSNYGYTF
.,TRBJ1-4,TRBV7-9,CASSGGLEKLFF
.,TRBJ2-2,TRBV7-6,CASSPTGAGELFF
.,TRBJ1-6,TRBV30,CAWGRGINSPLHF
.,TRBJ2-3,TRBV4-2,CASSQLADRTDTQYF